The clone carrying this TCR beta chain is a singleton in its sample. Its matching antigen is unknown. The record originates from a study of T cell responses to AZD1222 COVID-19 vaccine. Study overall: Pooled samples include second doses given at about 4 or 12 weeks.

Measured with immunoSEQ multiplex PCR; TCRdb has only the in-frame clones, and not every one. The sample has 90,000 to 130,000 clones, nearly 90% seen once. Whole-study results and caveats: Once two AZD1222 doses were given, Spike-specific TCR breadth and depth went up. Clonal diversity was possibly underestimated, and white British individuals and females predominated among donors.

Here the sequenced sample was peripheral blood, taken on day 0 of AZD1222 vaccination. The sequence was obtained from an adult in good health.

The CDR3 bases are TGTGCCAGCACCCTAGGGCTAAATGAAAAACTGTTTTTT. Amino acid sequence: CASTLGLNEKLFF. This chain uses TRBV12-3 or TRBV12-4 with TRBJ1-4; no definite D call. The length of the CDR3 is 13 residues. Trimming removed 7 bases at V and 5 bases at J, with 11 bases between.